This T cell receptor beta chain was obtained from a study of cytomegalovirus exposure and HLA in healthy donors. Regarding the study as a whole: Many donors shared some public TCRs, even though most TCR sequences were rare.

Of note for this clone: Its cognate antigen is unknown.

Germline CDR1 is SGDLS and CDR2 is YYNGEE. The CDR3 spans 15 residues. Trimming at V came to 4 bases and at J to 8 bases, leaving 8 bases not matched to a gene. Profiled with immunoSEQ multiplex PCR; TCRdb holds only in-frame clones, not every one. The sample includes roughly 150,000 clones, around 92% of them seen just once. The rearrangement uses TRBV9 and TRBJ2-1, with TRBD1 matching 11 bases. The sequencing sample was made of PBMCs. The TCR originated in a woman in her late teens or twenties in good health and CMV-seropositive. The CDR3 sequence: CASSFGQGAGDEQFF. CDR3 bases: TGTGCCAGCAGCTTTGGACAGGGGGCAGGGGATGAGCAGTTCTTC.